Presented here are 32 T cell receptor beta chains from one specimen sequenced in a study of blood T cells in healthy people across ages. Next came a second PCR, run for about 7 to 12 cycles, which used a sample-barcoded 5' primer along with a J-beta primer mix. Via MiXCR, TCRdb re-called the 5' RACE reads, giving one row per CDR3 protein. Here the sample spans 650,000 or so distinct CDR3 sequences, 40% to 65% being singletons. The sequenced sample consisted of blood. Receptors originate from an elderly woman in good health.

This clonotype was observed many times. The chain recombines TRBV29-1 with TRBJ2-5; D remains unclear. Between the trimmed V and J ends, which lost 5 bases and 4 bases, there was a span of 11 bases. CDR1 is SQVTM, CDR2 ANQGSEA, per germline. CDR3 length: 12 residues. This chain's CDR3 is CSVRTLGETQYF. CDR3 bases: TGCAGCGTTAGGACCCTGGGAGAGACCCAGTACTTC.

This CDR3 is CASSPGGHSNYGYTF. The CDR3 DNA sequence: TGTGCCAGCAGCCCCGGGGGACATTCCAACTATGGCTACACCTTC. The chain is built from TRBV7-9 and TRBJ1-2; maybe TRBD1 (6 bases). V was pared by 5 bases and J by 2 bases, with 15 bases between. The CDR3 is made up of 15 amino acids. The germline CDR1 and CDR2 sequences are SEHNR and FQNEAQ (reference sequence).

The chain combines TRBV6-6 with TRBJ1-3; 8 nucleotides line up with TRBD1. V dropped 5 bases and J dropped 4; count of bases not matched to a gene: 7. Germline V gene data show CDR1 as MNHNY and CDR2 as SVGAGI (reference sequence). This CDR3 is 15 amino acids long. The CDR3: CASSPGQGGGNTIYF. In DNA form, the CDR3 reads TGTGCCAGCAGTCCCGGACAGGGCGGAGGAAACACCATATATTTT.

This chain links TRBV9 with TRBJ2-4, with 8 bases that match TRBD2. Judging by the DNA end, TRBJ2-7 fits better; the J call may be wrong. Looked up from germline, CDR1 is SGDLS and CDR2 is YYNGEE. This CDR3 has 14 amino acids. DNA of the CDR3: TGTGCCAGCAGCGTAGGGGGACTAGTCTCCGAGCAGTACTTC. Residues: CASSVGGLVSEQYF.

This clonotype was seen ten or more times. The V call is TRBV2, the J call TRBJ2-1; 9 bases map to TRBD2. Unmatched junction bases numbered 3, after V lost 4 bases and J lost 5 bases. The CDR3 runs to 14 residues. Germline V gives CDR1 SNHLY, CDR2 FYNNEI. CDR3: CASSASGIDNEQFF. DNA for the CDR3: TGTGCCAGCAGTGCTAGCGGGATCGACAATGAGCAGTTCTTC.

This chain connects TRBV29-1 to TRBJ2-7; D uncertain. V was clipped by 0 bases and J by 3 bases, with 6 bases between them. CDR3 length: 12 amino acids. The germline V gene has CDR1 SQVTM and CDR2 ANQGSEA. CDR3 DNA: TGCAGCGTTGAAGATCCCGTCTACGAGCAGTACTTC. Translated: CSVEDPVYEQYF.

Comments on this clonotype: Since a much larger clone is just one base distant, this may be a read error. This sequence joins TRBV2 and TRBJ2-1; 7 positions agree with TRBD2. In germline, CDR1 is SNHLY, CDR2 FYNNEI. V lost 6 bases and J lost 5; bases outside the gene matches: 4. The CDR3 length is 13 residues. The CDR3 protein is CASRARENNEQFF. The CDR3, as DNA: TGTGCCAGCAGGGCGCGGGAGAACAATGAGCAGTTCTTC.

This chain links TRBV2 with TRBJ2-1; D may match TRBD1 or TRBD2 (6 bases each). This CDR3 spans 13 amino acids. V was shortened by 11 bases and J by 3 bases, with 14 bases between the two germline ends. Per germline, CDR1 SNHLY and CDR2 FYNNEI. The chain's CDR3 is CAGSGANYNEQFF. Written as DNA, the CDR3 is TGTGCCGGATCGGGGGCAAACTACAATGAGCAGTTCTTC. The whole variable domain, remainder taken from reference TRBV2 and TRBJ2-1, is EPEVTQTPSHQVTQMGQEVILRCVPISNHLYFYWYRQILGQKVEFLVSFYNNEISEKSEIFDDQFSVERPDGSNFTLKIRSTKLEDSAMYFCAGSGANYNEQFFGPGTRLTVL.

On this clonotype itself: Its ends do not fully match the called genes, so a read error is possible. The gene calls are TRBV3-1 and TRBJ2-3; TRBD2 might be the D (5 bases). The CDR3 is made up of 15 amino acids. CDR1 is LGHDT and CDR2 is YNNKEL in the germline V gene (reference sequence). The CDR3 sequence is CASSQPSLYADTRYF. CDR3 in DNA: TGTGCCAGCAGCCAGCCTAGCTTATACGCAGATACGCGGTATTTT.

This chain joins TRBV15 and TRBJ2-3; D remains ambiguous. Germline CDR1 is LNHNV and CDR2 is YYDKDF (reference sequence). The CDR3 extends over 15 amino acids. V dropped 4 bases and J dropped 0 bases, with 11 bases sitting between them. CDR3 bases: TGTGCCACCAGCACCCTTGTGGCTAGCACAGATACGCAGTATTTT. It yields the protein CATSTLVASTDTQYF.

This clonotype showed up many times. The gene calls are TRBV20-1 and TRBJ2-5; D might be TRBD2 (5 bases). Germline-derived CDR1 and CDR2 are DFQATT and SNEGSKA (reference sequence). The CDR3 is made up of 15 amino acids. Deletions cut 1 base from V and 3 bases from J, with 15 bases between. CDR3 nucleotide sequence: TGCAGTGCTAGAGTGACCGGGAAAATAAAAGAGACCCAGTACTTC. Its translation: CSARVTGKIKETQYF.

This rearrangement joins TRBV6-4 to TRBJ2-3, with TRBD1 as a possible D gene (5 bases). Between the trimmed V and J ends, which lost 2 bases and 2 bases, there was a span of 8 bases. The CDR3 has 14 residues. The V gene's germline CDR1 is MRHNA and CDR2 SNTAGT. DNA of the CDR3: TGTGCCAGCAGTGACACAGGATTCACAGATACGCAGTATTTT. Translating gives CASSDTGFTDTQYF.

The chain employs TRBV5-1 and TRBJ2-5, with 7 bases that match TRBD1. Unmatched junction bases numbered 4, after V lost 2 bases and J lost 0 bases. CDR3 size: 15 residues. CDR1 SGHRS and CDR2 YFSETQ come from the germline V gene. CDR3 amino acids: CASSLRQGDQETQYF. In DNA form, the CDR3 reads TGCGCCAGCAGCTTACGACAGGGAGACCAAGAGACCCAGTACTTC. Using reference TRBV5-1 and TRBJ2-5 for the parts outside the CDR3, the full variable domain is KAGVTQTPRYLIKTRGQQVTLSCSPISGHRSVSWYQQTPGQGLQFLFEYFSETQRNKGNFPGRFSGRQFSNSRSEMNVSTLELGDSALYLCASSLRQGDQETQYFGPGTRLLVL.

In its sample, this clonotype was seen a few times. J is TRBJ1-4 and V is TRBV2; possible D gene TRBD1, 6 bases. The CDR3 is 12 amino acids. The V end was cut by 6 bases, the J end by 8 bases, with 10 bases between. Germline-derived CDR1 and CDR2 are SNHLY and FYNNEI. CDR3 DNA sequence: TGTGCCAGCAGGGACAGATCAGAAAAACTGTTTTTT. Amino acids: CASRDRSEKLFF.

This clonotype was observed many times. CDR3 sequence (DNA): TGTGCCAGCAGCCAATTCTACGAGCAGTACTTC. Translating it yields CASSQFYEQYF. This chain uses TRBV3-1 with TRBJ2-7; D not certain. The CDR3 has 11 amino acids. Germline assignment: CDR1 LGHDT and CDR2 YNNKEL (reference sequence). Trimming left V 2 bases short and J 3 bases short, with 2 bases between.

This chain connects TRBV20-1 to TRBJ2-5; the D gene is possibly TRBD2 (7 bases). The CDR3 runs to 13 residues. The germline V gene has CDR1 DFQATT and CDR2 SNEGSKA (reference sequence). V gave up 6 bases and J gave up 11 bases, with 22 bases separating them. CDR3 residues: CSAPKPGGREQYF. DNA of the CDR3: TGCAGTGCCCCGAAACCGGGGGGCAGGGAGCAGTACTTC.

V and J are TRBV7-2 and TRBJ1-5; a possible D gene is TRBD1 (5 bases). The germline gives CDR1 SGHTA, CDR2 FQGNSA. V was shortened by 2 bases and J by 1 base, with 9 bases between the two germline ends. The CDR3 covers 15 residues. The CDR3 DNA is TGTGCCAGCAGCTTAAGAGAGGGGAGCAATCAGCCCCAGCATTTT. Translating gives CASSLREGSNQPQHF.

The table lists this clonotype with many counts. In nucleotides, the CDR3 is TGTGCCAGCAGTTACTCGTTTCTCCCCAGGGGCGAAGAGACCCAGTACTTC. The encoded protein is CASSYSFLPRGEETQYF. This chain links TRBV6-6 with TRBJ2-5, with D maybe TRBD1 (6 bases). The V gene lost 0 bases and the J gene lost 3 bases, with 17 bases spanning the gap. This CDR3 comprises 17 residues. Germline-derived CDR1 and CDR2 are MNHNY and SVGAGI (reference sequence).

The chain couples TRBV29-1 to TRBJ1-4; maybe TRBD1 (6 bases). Trimming removed 3 bases at V and 5 bases at J, with 16 bases between. The germline CDR1 and CDR2 sequences are SQVTM and ANQGSEA. The CDR3 contains 15 residues. The CDR3 here is CSVEETGRRNEKLFF. The CDR3 DNA reads TGCAGCGTTGAGGAAACAGGGCGCCGCAATGAAAAACTGTTTTTT. The variable domain in full, completed from reference TRBV29-1 and TRBJ1-4, reads SAVISQKPSRDICQRGTSLTIQCQVDSQVTMMFWYRQQPGQSLTLIATANQGSEATYESGFVIDKFPISRPNLTFSTLTVSNMSPEDSSIYLCSVEETGRRNEKLFFGSGTQLSVL.

This clonotype was picked up a small number of times. The chain employs TRBV20-1 and TRBJ1-1, with D uncertain. Trimming left V 0 bases short and J 7 bases short, with 12 bases between. The CDR3 totals 13 residues. Germline CDR1 DFQATT, CDR2 SNEGSKA (reference sequence). The CDR3 protein is CSARDRGGREAFF. CDR3 DNA sequence: TGCAGTGCTAGAGATCGGGGAGGCCGTGAAGCTTTCTTT.

This clonotype was seen ten or more times. The rearrangement links TRBV7-2 to TRBJ1-4; TRBD1 might be the D (5 bases). The CDR3 is 16 residues long. The V gene's germline CDR1 is SGHTA and CDR2 FQGNSA. V was shortened by 8 bases and J by 1 base, with 17 bases between the two germline ends. In nucleotides, the CDR3 is TGTGCCAGCGCAGGCCGTCTGGGGGGAACTAATGAAAAACTGTTTTTT. Protein sequence: CASAGRLGGTNEKLFF.

The chain employs TRBV4-2 and TRBJ2-5; 9 nucleotides match TRBD2. The length of the CDR3 is 15 residues. Losses at the gene ends were 4 bases for V and 0 bases for J; bases not matched to a gene: 3. Germline assignment: CDR1 LGHNA and CDR2 YNFKEQ. The CDR3 coding sequence is TGTGCCAGCAGCCCGCTAGCGGGGTACCAAGAGACCCAGTACTTC. Protein product: CASSPLAGYQETQYF.

At least ten counts were recorded for this clonotype. The chain carries TRBV12-3 or TRBV12-4 and TRBJ2-4, with unresolved D. Between the trimmed V and J ends, which lost 8 bases and 1 base, there was a span of 9 bases. The CDR3 has 13 amino acids. The CDR3 reads CASGRAAKNIQYF. The CDR3 coding sequence is TGTGCCAGCGGACGGGCGGCCAAAAACATTCAGTACTTC.

The V gene is TRBV12-3 or TRBV12-4, the J gene TRBJ2-5; TRBD2 matches at 8 bases. V shed 3 bases and J 13 bases; nucleotides not matched to a gene: 13. CDR3 length equals 14 residues. CDR3 nucleotides: TGTGCCAGCAGTTTTAGTCCAGCGGGGGCATCGTGGTACTTC. It translates to CASSFSPAGASWYF.

The rearrangement links TRBV7-2 to TRBJ2-3; possible D gene TRBD2, 5 bases. CDR1 SGHTA and CDR2 FQGNSA come from the germline V gene. This CDR3 comprises 17 residues. V gave up 2 bases and J gave up 1 base, with 16 bases separating them. In DNA, the CDR3 is TGTGCCAGCAGCTTAAGTTCGGCGGGCCCGGGCACAGATACGCAGTATTTT. Its translation: CASSLSSAGPGTDTQYF.

The rearrangement uses TRBV12-3 or TRBV12-4 and TRBJ2-1; 7 nucleotides align to TRBD2. The CDR3 covers 16 residues. The junction had 9 bases not matched to a gene; V was cut back by 0 bases and J by 7 bases. The CDR3 sequence is CASSLASPTGGNEQFF. In DNA, the CDR3 is TGTGCCAGCAGTTTAGCGTCACCGACCGGGGGGAATGAGCAGTTCTTC.

Concerning this clonotype: Being one base from a much bigger clone, this may be a read error. The chain uses TRBV20-1 and TRBJ1-6; D is undetermined. The CDR3 length is 14 residues. The germline gives CDR1 DFQATT, CDR2 SNEGSKA (reference sequence). V lost 3 bases, J lost 8 bases, and 14 bases lay in between. The CDR3 DNA follows: TGCAGTGCTAGGAGGTCCCTAAAGGATTCACCCCTCCACTTT. Protein sequence: CSARRSLKDSPLHF.

The chain recombines TRBV20-1 with TRBJ2-3, with 7 bases that match TRBD1. Germline CDR1 is DFQATT and CDR2 is SNEGSKA (reference sequence). V gave up 8 bases and J gave up 0 bases; unmatched junction bases: 5. The CDR3 has 13 residues. CDR3 in DNA: TGCAGTTCCCCGGGACAGAGCACAGATACGCAGTATTTT. Translation: CSSPGQSTDTQYF.

The rearrangement uses TRBV6-5 and TRBJ2-1; 7 nucleotides line up with TRBD2. Judging by the DNA end, TRBJ2-7 fits better; the J call may be wrong. Looked up from germline, CDR1 is MNHEY and CDR2 is SVGAGI. CDR3 length: 18 amino acids. DNA for the CDR3: TGTGCCAGCAGTTTCTGGGCGGGAGCTATTGGCTCCTACAATGAGCAGTACTTC. This encodes CASSFWAGAIGSYNEQYF.

With respect to this clonotype: A clone one base away is much larger, so this may be a read error. The chain carries TRBV4-1 and TRBJ2-7; 8 bases line up with TRBD2. This CDR3 spans 15 amino acids. CDR1 is MGHRA and CDR2 is YSYEKL in the germline V gene. V was pared by 4 bases and J by 6 bases, with 11 bases of the junction left unmatched. The CDR3 DNA reads TGCGCCAGCAGCCGGCCCGGGACTAGATTTCGCGAGCAGTACTTC. Translation: CASSRPGTRFREQYF.

Details on this clonotype: This may come from a read error, since a much larger clone is one base off. The rearrangement joins TRBV5-1 to TRBJ2-1, with 7 bases that match TRBD2. The germline CDR1 and CDR2 sequences are SGHRS and YFSETQ. The CDR3 runs 17 residues. The CDR3 here is CASSFLAGVRTYNKQFF. The CDR3 nucleotides read TGCGCCAGCAGCTTTTTGGCGGGGGTCCGAACCTACAATAAGCAGTTCTTC.

The chain has TRBV27 and TRBJ2-1; D is ambiguous. Trimming left V 5 bases short and J 6 bases short, with 8 bases between. Germline V gene data show CDR1 as MNHEY and CDR2 as SMNVEV (reference sequence). The CDR3 sequence is 12 residues long. The CDR3 DNA reads TGTGCCAGCAGTCAACGAACCAATGAGCAGTTCTTC. Translated: CASSQRTNEQFF.